The rows below give T cell receptor beta chains drawn from one sample of a study of blood T cell repertoires in COVID-19. The assay was immunoSEQ multiplex PCR, and TCRdb's table has in-frame clones only and misses some. The sample yields around 70,000 clones, about 84% seen once. The sample comprised peripheral blood. These receptors came from a woman aged 60-75 years with acute or convalescent COVID-19. CDR3s include the opening cysteine and the closing phenylalanine or tryptophan. A D gene is named only where the DNA matches it firmly. Size tells how often a clone was seen (once, few, many) or the class of an expanded clone, and some rows leave it out.

v_gene,j_gene,len,d_gene,abundance,CDR3nt,CDR3aa
TRBV5-1,TRBJ1-5,15,TRBD1,.,TGCGCCAGCAGCAAAAGGGACAGTCGATATCAGCCCCAGCATTTT,CASSKRDSRYQPQHF
TRBV7-9,TRBJ2-7,14,TRBD1,.,TGTGCCAGCAGCCGGACAGGGGTTTCCTACGAGCAGTACTTC,CASSRTGVSYEQYF
TRBV30,TRBJ1-4,17,.,.,TGTGCCTGGAGAAATAGGGGCGACACTGCAACTAATGAAAAACTGTTTTTT,CAWRNRGDTATNEKLFF
TRBV28,TRBJ1-5,11,.,.,TGTGCCAGCAGTTCTCATCAGCCCCAGCATTTT,CASSSHQPQHF
TRBV6-6,TRBJ2-3,14,.,.,TGTGCCAGCAGTTACGGTGCTCGGCGGGATACGCAGTATTTT,CASSYGARRDTQYF
TRBV13,TRBJ2-1,17,TRBD2,.,TGTGCCAGCAGCTTACCCCCCCAGCGGGGGGGGCACAATGAGCAGTTCTTC,CASSLPPQRGGHNEQFF
TRBV7-2,TRBJ2-2,13,.,once,TGTGCCAGCAGCTTATTACTAGCCGGGGAGCTGTTTTTT,CASSLLLAGELFF
TRBV15,TRBJ2-7,17,TRBD1,.,TGTGCCACCAGCAGAGCCCCTGGACAGGGGGTCCCCTACGAGCAGTACTTC,CATSRAPGQGVPYEQYF
TRBV14,TRBJ1-1,15,.,.,TGTGCCAGCAGCGCACAGGTACTATCGAACACTGAAGCTTTCTTT,CASSAQVLSNTEAFF
TRBV3-1/TRBV3-2,TRBJ2-7,11,.,.,TGTGCCAGCAGCCAATCGGTCGAGCAGTACTTC,CASSQSVEQYF
TRBV6-5,TRBJ2-7,14,TRBD1,.,TGTGCCAGCAATAAGGACAGGGGACACTACGAGCAGTACTTC,CASNKDRGHYEQYF
TRBV6-5,TRBJ2-7,15,.,.,TGTGCCAGCAGACCGGGTCCCGAGAACACCTACGAGCAGTACTTC,CASRPGPENTYEQYF
TRBV5-5,TRBJ1-1,14,TRBD1,.,TGTGCCAGCAGCTTAGGCGACAGGGGAACTGAAGCTTTCTTT,CASSLGDRGTEAFF
TRBV7-2,TRBJ1-1,13,.,.,TGTGCCAGCAGCTTAAACAGACGAACTGAAGCTTTCTTT,CASSLNRRTEAFF
TRBV5-5,TRBJ1-1,15,.,.,TGTGCCAGCAGCTTGGAACAGGTCCCCAACACTGAAGCTTTCTTT,CASSLEQVPNTEAFF
TRBV11-1,TRBJ1-1,16,.,.,TGTGCCAGCAGCCTCGGGCACAGGGAAGAGAACACTGAAGCTTTCTTT,CASSLGHREENTEAFF
TRBV5-1,TRBJ1-6,17,.,.,TGCGCCAGCAGCTTGGGGACTTCCTTCTCCTATAATTCACCCCTCCACTTT,CASSLGTSFSYNSPLHF
TRBV12-3/TRBV12-4,TRBJ1-2,12,.,.,TGTGCCAGCTCGGGGGTTAACTATGGCTACACCTTC,CASSGVNYGYTF
TRBV4-1,TRBJ2-2,17,TRBD2,.,TGCGCCAGCAGCCAGCACCCCCCCGGAGCGGGGACCGGGGAGCTGTTTTTT,CASSQHPPGAGTGELFF
TRBV13,TRBJ2-7,16,TRBD2,.,TGTGCCAGCAGCCGACGCTCCCAAGCGGGGCACTACGAGCAGTACTTC,CASSRRSQAGHYEQYF
TRBV7-9,TRBJ1-1,15,.,few,TGTGCCAGCATTCCAGGTGGGGGCGGTGGTACTGAAGCTTTCTTT,CASIPGGGGGTEAFF
TRBV28,TRBJ1-1,14,TRBD1,.,TGTGCCAGCAGTATAGGACAGGTGAACACTGAAGCTTTCTTT,CASSIGQVNTEAFF
TRBV6-1,TRBJ1-6,15,.,few,TGTGCCAGCAGTGATAAGAGCTCCTATAATTCACCCCTCCACTTT,CASSDKSSYNSPLHF
TRBV30,TRBJ2-1,15,TRBD2,.,TGTGCCTGGAGAGACCTAGCGGGAGTAGGCAATGAGCAGTTCTTC,CAWRDLAGVGNEQFF
TRBV28,TRBJ1-2,13,.,.,TGTGCCAGCAGTTTTACAGGGACCTATGGCTACACCTTC,CASSFTGTYGYTF
TRBV28,TRBJ1-4,14,.,.,TGTGCCAGCAGTCTTAGAAAGCGGTATGAAAAACTGTTTTTT,CASSLRKRYEKLFF
TRBV5-8,TRBJ2-2,17,TRBD2,.,TGTGCCAGCAGCTTTGCGCCAAGCGGGGGGAACACCGGGGAGCTGTTTTTT,CASSFAPSGGNTGELFF
TRBV10-3,TRBJ1-2,14,.,.,TGTGCCATCAGTTCAGCGAAGGACTTCTATGGCTACACCTTC,CAISSAKDFYGYTF
TRBV5-6,TRBJ1-2,13,.,.,TGTGCCAGCAGCCTGGACGGGGGCTATGGCTACACCTTC,CASSLDGGYGYTF
TRBV10-2,TRBJ1-2,14,TRBD1,.,TGCGCCAGCTGGAGACAGGGGACCAACTATGGCTACACCTTC,CASWRQGTNYGYTF
TRBV6-5,TRBJ1-4,15,.,.,TGTGCCAGCAGTTACTCCCCCGTCCTACATGAAAAACTGTTTTTT,CASSYSPVLHEKLFF
TRBV28,TRBJ2-2,15,.,.,TGTGCCAGCAGCCCAGTAGAGGGGAACACCGGGGAGCTGTTTTTT,CASSPVEGNTGELFF
TRBV7-9,TRBJ1-1,14,.,.,TGTGCCAGCAGCTCTAACTACTGGGAGGCTGAAGCTTTCTTT,CASSSNYWEAEAFF
TRBV19,TRBJ1-1,16,TRBD1,.,TGTGCCAGTAGTCCGATAGGCCGGGACAGGGGCACTGAAGCTTTCTTT,CASSPIGRDRGTEAFF
TRBV6-5,TRBJ1-6,15,TRBD1,.,TGTGCCAGCAGTTACGGGACAGGGGGCAATTCACCCCTCCACTTT,CASSYGTGGNSPLHF
TRBV4-1,TRBJ2-2,17,TRBD2,.,TGCGCCAGCAGCCCGATAGGGACTAGCGGGGGTACCGGGGAGCTGTTTTTT,CASSPIGTSGGTGELFF
TRBV7-6,TRBJ1-6,16,TRBD1,few,TGTGCCAGCAGCTTAGGTCGGGACAGGGTAATTTCACCCCTCCACTTT,CASSLGRDRVISPLHF
TRBV5-1,TRBJ1-4,13,.,.,TGCGCCAGCAGGACAGCAACTAATGAAAAACTGTTTTTT,CASRTATNEKLFF
TRBV9,TRBJ1-2,12,.,.,TGTGCCAGCAGCAGCCGCCAGGGGGGCTACACCTTC,CASSSRQGGYTF
TRBV10-3,TRBJ1-2,13,.,.,TGTGCCATCAGTGTTTCGGGAAACTATGGCTACACCTTC,CAISVSGNYGYTF
TRBV7-8,TRBJ2-2,12,.,.,TGTGCCAGCACCTCTTTTACCGGGGAGCTGTTTTTT,CASTSFTGELFF
TRBV5-1,TRBJ2-1,14,.,.,TGCGCCAGCAGCTCGGCGGCCATCTACAATGAGCAGTTCTTC,CASSSAAIYNEQFF